This TCR beta chain was captured by sequencing in a study of blood T cell repertoires in COVID-19 (dated by TCRdb to the early 2020s). About the investigation overall: Samples from collaborators originated in the United States, Italy and Spain and spanned both the acute and convalescent phases of COVID-19. The prospective study material was composed of cDNA or gDNA derived from T cells, B-cell-depleted T cells, or PBMCs. Subjects who had been exposed to COVID-19, were actively infected with it, or had recovered from it provided the deeply sampled blood TCRbeta repertoires that made up the dataset. The repertoires were made available in a free public database intended to serve as a resource for research on the immune response to SARS-CoV-2. Samples were obtained from the ongoing ImmuneRACE study (first 160 participants) and from some 1,200 subjects provided by 6 global collaborators. A de-identified subject ID, COVID-19 status, age in years and sex were almost always included in the sample metadata. Where HLA class I and class II types were available, the types were taken from metadata supplied by the sample provider, not from assay-based typing.

About this clone: The specificity of this receptor is unknown. No much larger clone exists at a distance of one base, and base qualities are not known.

The collaborating institutions used their own protocols to collect whole blood in K2EDTA tubes. For TCRbeta analysis, collaborators shipped samples in one of three forms: frozen whole blood, isolated PBMCs, or DNA extracted from either of those sample types. The paper's findings and limits, for the study overall: How much clinical and demographic metadata was included differed by source and by participant, and the metadata was provided uncurated.

TCRbeta CDR3 regions were amplified from genomic DNA by means of the immunoSEQ Assay, a bias-controlled multiplex PCR. The published analysis was carried out like this. The number of nucleated cells in each sample was estimated by amplification of reference gene primers within the assay. To quantify the absolute abundance of each unique TCRbeta CDR3 rearrangement, sequence reads were collapsed and filtered. Productive Simpson clonality was computed per sample as the square root of Simpson's diversity index over productive rearrangements. Here the immuneACCESS table is served through TCRdb, limited to in-frame sequences with V and J called. Missing clones are a known gap in these copies; in checked studies unresolved V genes cover under half, and the rest lacks a known reason. The D gene and trimming were derived from the DNA, and the V and J assignments and clone size from that table. The sample has about 140,000 clones on record, around 84% of them singletons. In total, the top ten clones hold roughly 8.7% of the sample.

The receptor's source is a woman aged 60 to 75 with acute or convalescent COVID-19. Sequencing used peripheral blood.

The CDR3 protein is CASSLDALTRTATGNTIYF. The DNA sequence is given as TGTGCCAGCAGCTTAGACGCTCTAACCAGGACAGCGACTGGAAACACCATATATTTT. Here the chain combines TRBV11-3 and TRBJ1-3, with TRBD1 as a weak D call on 6 bases. The germline V gene encodes CDR1 SGHNT and CDR2 YENEEA. V loses 0 bases of germline sequence and J loses 2 bases, and the interval between the two ends is 20 bases. Measured from the cysteine to the phenylalanine, the CDR3 is 19 residues long. Only the CDR3 DNA is retained, 57 bases long and in frame from the first base.